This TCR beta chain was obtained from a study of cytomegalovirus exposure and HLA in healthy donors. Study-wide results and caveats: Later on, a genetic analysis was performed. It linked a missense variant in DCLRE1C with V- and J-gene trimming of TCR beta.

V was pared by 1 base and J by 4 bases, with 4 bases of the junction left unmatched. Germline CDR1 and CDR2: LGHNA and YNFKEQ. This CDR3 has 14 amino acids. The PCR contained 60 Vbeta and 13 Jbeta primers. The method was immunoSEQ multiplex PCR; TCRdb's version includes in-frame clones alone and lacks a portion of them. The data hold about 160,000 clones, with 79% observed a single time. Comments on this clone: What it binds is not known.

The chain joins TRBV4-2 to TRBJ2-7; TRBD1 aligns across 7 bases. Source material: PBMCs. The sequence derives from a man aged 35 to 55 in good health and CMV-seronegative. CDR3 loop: CASSQGQGVYEQYF. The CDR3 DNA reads TGTGCCAGCAGCCAAGGCCAGGGGGTTTACGAGCAGTACTTC.